This T cell receptor (beta chain) was captured in a study of molecular identifiers for immune sequencing clone quantification (dated by TCRdb to 2016 to 2019). Looking at the study overall: In a replicate experiment, RNA from roughly 18,000 or 92,000 naive CD8 T cells was split into five aliquots, four of which were sequenced. This methods study used CD8 T cells to benchmark TCR RNA copy counting and molecular-identifier clustering-based TCR repertoire sequencing (MIDCIRS). Broad study findings and their caveats: Identical TCR molecules sharing a barcode could cause highly expanded clone sizes to be underestimated. Without barcode sub-clustering, chimeric consensus sequences inflated TCR diversity; chimeras reached as high as 47%. Even against a background of around 950,000 naive CD8 T cells, spiked-in Jurkat TCR RNA amounting to a single cell's worth was reported to be detectable. In CMV-specific effector cells, clones with more than 20 RNA copies contained over 99% of molecules, whereas in naive cells such clones contained under 1% of molecules. Spiked-in Jurkat TCR RNA (around nine copies' worth), which is not part of the donor repertoire, was contained in the naive libraries. About three recovered TCR RNA copies per cell were obtained by modeling, versus roughly 10 by digital PCR, implying a capture efficiency of roughly 32%.

Libraries of naive CD8 T cells were generated from about 19,000 to 1,100,000 sorted cells, with 10%, 30% or 50% of the purified RNA used. Naive CD8 T cells, defined as CD8+CD4-CCR7+CD45RA+, were FACS-sorted into RLT Plus buffer on a BD FACSAria II. Detection sensitivity was tested by spiking Jurkat RNA equal to roughly 9 TCR copies' worth into samples containing about 17,000-1,000,000 naive CD8 T cells. CD8 T cells were enriched using RosetteSep CD8+ T Cell Enrichment Cocktail and Ficoll-Paque, and the enriched cells then underwent ACK red cell lysis. This clonotype appeared a few times. Its specific antigen is unknown. Qualities for individual bases were not recorded, and no much larger clone is one base off. The V end loses 3 bases and the J end loses 5 bases, and a stretch of 16 bases separates them. The CDR3 runs 16 amino acids, cysteine and phenylalanine included. The only DNA kept is the CDR3, 48 bases in frame from the first base. CDR1 is given as MNHEY and CDR2 as SVGAGI, both from the germline V gene.

Library prep was done by PCR. Instrument used: Illumina HiSeq 4000. Bulk TCR libraries were prepared as previously described, using TCR primers listed in Table S5. Purification of total RNA was performed with the Qiagen AllPrep DNA/RNA kit. Before analysis, reads from multiple sequencing runs of one library were combined. Per the original workflow: Reads were retained only if an exact TCR constant sequence was present, and the retained reads were trimmed to 150 nt and grouped according to their 12-nt molecular barcodes. Reads inside each barcode group were sub-clustered using a 15% Levenshtein threshold, and a quality-weighted consensus sequence was constructed for each RNA molecule. Non-functional sequences were discarded, and so were lower-count sequences lying one edit away from another sequence. On the basis of fitting two negative binomial distributions, barcode sub-clusters with fewer than 20% of the maximum read count were discarded. TCRdb redid the processing of the public reads, applying fastp at Q25 and MiXCR, and retained in-frame beta chains. All rows with the same CDR3 protein become a single entry with the most common DNA and genes. What appears here as the V and J calls and clone size reflects TCRdb's work, not the paper's. In this sample the table shows about half a million distinct CDR3 sequences, about 20% of which occur a single time. Of the sample, about 0.78% falls within the top ten clones.

This chain is built from TRBV6-5 and TRBJ2-2; a weak D assignment points to TRBD2 (6 bases agree). Source material: naive CD8+ T cells from blood, with Jurkat cell RNA spiked in. What the cell subset or site label conveys for this sample: FACS-sorted CD8+CD4-CCR7+CD45RA+ naive T cells. This clonotype was obtained from a human donor in good health. Some libraries in this study had Jurkat cell RNA spiked in. CDR3 region: CASSYTPGDRTGELFF. The DNA sequence is given as TGTGCCAGCAGTTATACTCCGGGAGATCGAACCGGGGAGCTGTTTTTT.